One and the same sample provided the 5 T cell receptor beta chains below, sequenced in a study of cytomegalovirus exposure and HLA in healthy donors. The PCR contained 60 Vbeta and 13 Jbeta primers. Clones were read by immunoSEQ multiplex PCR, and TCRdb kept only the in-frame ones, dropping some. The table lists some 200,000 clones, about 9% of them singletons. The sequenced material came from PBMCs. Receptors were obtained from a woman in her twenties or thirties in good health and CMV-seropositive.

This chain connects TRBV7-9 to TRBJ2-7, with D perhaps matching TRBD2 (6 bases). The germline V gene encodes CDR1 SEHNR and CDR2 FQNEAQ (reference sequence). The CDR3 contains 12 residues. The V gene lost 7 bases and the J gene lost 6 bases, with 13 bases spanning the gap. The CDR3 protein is CASTLGGFEQYF. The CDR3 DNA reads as TGTGCCAGCACGTTAGGAGGGTTCGAGCAGTACTTC.

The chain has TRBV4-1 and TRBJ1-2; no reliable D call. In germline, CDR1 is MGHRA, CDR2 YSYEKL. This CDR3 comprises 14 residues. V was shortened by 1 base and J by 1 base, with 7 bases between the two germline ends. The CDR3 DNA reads TGCGCCAGCAGCCAAGCCCAGGATAACTATGGCTACACCTTC. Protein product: CASSQAQDNYGYTF.

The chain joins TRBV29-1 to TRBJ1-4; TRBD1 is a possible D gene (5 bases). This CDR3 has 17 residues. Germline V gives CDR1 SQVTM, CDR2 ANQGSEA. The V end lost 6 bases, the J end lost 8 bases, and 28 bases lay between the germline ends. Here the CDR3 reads CSVGGGPNDPRREKLFF. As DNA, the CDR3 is TGCAGCGTGGGGGGGGGACCGAACGACCCGCGACGGGAAAAACTGTTTTTT.

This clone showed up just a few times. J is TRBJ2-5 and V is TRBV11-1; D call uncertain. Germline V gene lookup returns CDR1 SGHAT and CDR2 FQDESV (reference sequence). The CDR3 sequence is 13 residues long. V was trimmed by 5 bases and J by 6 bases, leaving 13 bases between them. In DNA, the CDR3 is TGTGCCAGCAGCCCCGGATCTGGGCAGACCCAGTACTTC. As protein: CASSPGSGQTQYF.

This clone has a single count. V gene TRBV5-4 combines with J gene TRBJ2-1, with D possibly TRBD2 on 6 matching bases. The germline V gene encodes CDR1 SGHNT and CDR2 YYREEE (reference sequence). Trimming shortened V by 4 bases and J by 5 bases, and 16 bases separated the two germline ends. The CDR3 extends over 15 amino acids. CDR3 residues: CASSPGTYQNNEQFF. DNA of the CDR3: TGTGCCAGCAGCCCTGGGACTTACCAAAACAATGAGCAGTTCTTC.